The TCR beta chain described here comes from a study of Tregs in tolerant kidney transplant recipients. Study observations and caveats: Tregs expanded with activated donor B cells seemed most donor-specific.

Data came from immunoSEQ multiplex PCR; TCRdb stores just in-frame clones and leaves some out. The sample has under 300,000 clones; roughly 80% are singletons. The CDR3 is made up of 13 amino acids. With 5 bases removed from V and 7 bases from J, the gap between germline ends came to 12 bases. Per the germline V gene, CDR1 is SGHAT and CDR2 is FQDESV (reference sequence). CD4+CD25+CD127- Tregs, CD4+CD25- non-Tregs, CD4 and CD8 cells were sorted. Comments on this clone: Its target is not known.

The rearrangement uses TRBV11-1 and TRBJ1-5, with D possibly matching TRBD1 (5 bases). The TCR originated in a human donor in good health. The sample consisted of CD4+ T cells from blood. CDR3 amino acids: CASSRQPEQPQHF. The CDR3 coding sequence is TGTGCCAGCAGCCGACAGCCGGAACAGCCCCAGCATTTT.